This passage covers 30 T cell receptor beta chains from one sample sequenced in a study of T cell repertoires in cytomegalovirus infection. MiXCR, applied by TCRdb to the reads, yields one record per CDR3 protein. This table has some 800,000 distinct CDR3 sequences, roughly 33% appearing once. Their cognate antigens are unknown. The sequencing used cultured CD8+ T cells from PBMCs, collected from culture after CMV antigen stimulation. These receptors came from a human donor in good health (CMV status not recorded). Some clones in this sample may be carry-over from other donors' samples.

This clonotype was recorded many times. The chain combines TRBV12-3 or TRBV12-4 with TRBJ2-1; 8 nucleotides line up with TRBD2. This CDR3 comprises 16 residues. With V trimmed by 6 bases and J by 3 bases, 10 bases remained unmatched. CDR3 residues: CASSATGRGVYNEQFF. Written as DNA, the CDR3 is TGTGCCAGCAGCGCGACTGGGCGGGGGGTCTACAATGAGCAGTTCTTC.

The chain employs TRBV12-3 or TRBV12-4 and TRBJ1-2, with a weak D call TRBD1 (5 bases). The CDR3 spans 15 residues. Between the trimmed V and J ends, which lost 3 bases and 3 bases, there was a span of 14 bases. The CDR3, as DNA: TGTGCCAGCAGTTTGTTGGGGGAGGGACACTATGGCTACACCTTC. Its protein product is CASSLLGEGHYGYTF.

This clonotype was found once. The rearrangement joins TRBV5-6 to TRBJ2-3, with TRBD1 matching over 7 bases. Looked up from germline, CDR1 is SGHDT and CDR2 is YYEEEE. V trimming: 3 bases; J trimming: 5 bases; junction bases outside the gene matches: 12. CDR3 length: 16 residues. CDR3 region: CASSSTTGVPKDTQYF. In DNA, the CDR3 is TGTGCCAGCAGCTCAACAACAGGGGTCCCTAAAGATACGCAGTATTTT.

The chain joins TRBV7-9 to TRBJ2-7; no clear D. The germline gives CDR1 SEHNR, CDR2 FQNEAQ (reference sequence). The CDR3 has 13 amino acids. The CDR3 loop is CVSSLGPPHEQYV. CDR3 DNA: TGTGTCAGCAGCTTAGGCCCCCCCCACGAGCAGTACGTC.

This clonotype has at least ten counts. CDR3 nucleotides: TGTGCCAGCAGCTTATCCAAGAGCTCCTACAATGAGCAGTTCTTC. Protein: CASSLSKSSYNEQFF. The rearrangement links TRBV7-8 to TRBJ2-1; D is undetermined. V lost 2 bases and J lost 0, with 8 bases in between. The CDR3 has 15 amino acids. The germline V gene has CDR1 SGHVS and CDR2 FQNEAQ.

The chain employs TRBV19 and TRBJ1-6; 10 nucleotides align to TRBD1. Unmatched junction bases numbered 9, after V lost 6 bases and J lost 10 bases. The CDR3 totals 15 residues. Germline lookup yields CDR1 LNHDA and CDR2 SQIVND (reference sequence). CDR3 in DNA: TGTGCCAGTAGCTCTACGACAGGGGGCAGGTCACCCCTCCACTTT. It yields the protein CASSSTTGGRSPLHF.

The chain has TRBV19 and TRBJ2-3; unclear D gene. This CDR3 comprises 14 residues. Germline lookup yields CDR1 LNHDA and CDR2 SQIVND (reference sequence). The CDR3 loop reads CVTIPDSFTDTQYF. CDR3 sequence (DNA): TGTGTCACCATCCCGGATTCCTTCACAGATACGCAGTATTTT.

This clonotype was counted only a few times. The chain uses TRBV6-1 and TRBJ2-5; D call uncertain. The V end lost 6 bases, the J end lost 0 bases, and 11 bases lay between the germline ends. CDR1 MNHNS and CDR2 SASEGT come from the germline V gene. The CDR3 covers 14 residues. The CDR3 DNA sequence: TGTGCCAGCAGCTCAAAATGGTACCAAGAGACCCAGTACTTC. Its protein is CASSSKWYQETQYF.

In its sample, this clonotype was seen a few times. The chain links TRBV7-9 to TRBJ1-1; D is perhaps TRBD1 (5 bases). The CDR3 runs to 15 residues. V lost 2 bases, J lost 1 base, and 11 bases lay in between. CDR1 is SEHNR, CDR2 FQNEAQ, per germline (reference sequence). The CDR3 loop is CASSLTGRRNTEAFF. The DNA of the CDR3 is TGTGCCAGCAGCTTAACAGGCCGGAGGAACACTGAAGCTTTCTTT.

This clonotype was observed a few times. The chain joins TRBV29-1 to TRBJ1-3; D unresolved. CDR1 and CDR2 from the germline V gene are SQVTM and ANQGSEA. V was clipped by 2 bases and J by 0 bases, with 8 bases between them. The CDR3 runs 14 residues. The CDR3 coding sequence is TGCAGCGTTGAACTTCCAGCCTCTGGAAACACCATATATTTT. This sequence encodes CSVELPASGNTIYF.

This chain uses TRBV7-9 with TRBJ1-2; D not certain. CDR3 length equals 14 residues. The germline gives CDR1 SEHNR, CDR2 FQNEAQ (reference sequence). V dropped 5 bases and J dropped 4 bases, with 14 bases sitting between them. The chain's CDR3 is CASSAAWERYGYTF. Written as DNA, the CDR3 is TGTGCCAGCAGCGCAGCCTGGGAACGCTATGGCTACACCTTC.

This chain joins TRBV28 and TRBJ2-6; TRBD1 aligns across 9 bases. This CDR3 has 19 residues. With 5 bases clipped from V and 5 bases from J, the junction kept 16 bases outside the gene matches. CDR1 is MDHEN, CDR2 SYDVKM, per germline. Here the CDR3 DNA reads TGTGCCAGCAGTCCCCTCCGGGACAGGGTCCCTTACTGGGCCAACGTCCTGACTTTC. The encoded protein is CASSPLRDRVPYWANVLTF.

Regarding this clonotype: A much larger clone differs from this one at a single base, so this may be a read error. This chain connects TRBV6-5 to TRBJ2-3; either TRBD1 or TRBD2 may supply D (5 bases each). V dropped 2 bases and J dropped 4 bases, with 7 bases sitting between them. Germline loops: CDR1 MNHEY, CDR2 SVGAGI. The CDR3 is made up of 13 amino acids. The CDR3 spells CASSYRGPDTQYF. The CDR3 DNA follows: TGTGCCAGCAGTTACCGGGGCCCAGATACGCAGTATTTT.

This clonotype came up a few times. This chain joins TRBV27 and TRBJ1-4; 8 positions agree with TRBD1. This CDR3 contains 14 residues. The V gene end was trimmed by 6 bases and the J gene end by 7 bases; junction bases not matched to a gene: 7. Germline values: CDR1 MNHEY, CDR2 SMNVEV (reference sequence). DNA for the CDR3: TGTGCCAGCAGGTCTACAGGGGGGGTTGAAAAACTGTTTTTT. Residues: CASRSTGGVEKLFF.

This chain joins TRBV20-1 and TRBJ1-2; no reliable D call. The CDR3 totals 10 residues. Trimming pared 3 bases from V and 8 bases from J, leaving 7 bases between. Per the germline V gene, CDR1 is DFQATT and CDR2 is SNEGSKA (reference sequence). The CDR3 here is CSASPAGYTF. The CDR3 bases are TGCAGTGCTAGTCCAGCAGGCTACACCTTC.

V is TRBV19 and J is TRBJ1-1; D not certain. V dropped 5 bases and J dropped 5 bases, with 12 bases sitting between them. The CDR3 has 13 amino acids. Germline V CDR1 and CDR2: LNHDA, SQIVND (reference sequence). Here the CDR3 DNA reads TGTGCCAGTAGTGTGATCAGTTTGACTGAAGCTTTCTTT. This sequence encodes CASSVISLTEAFF.

This clonotype was observed a few times. This chain connects TRBV14 to TRBJ2-3; D ambiguous. Per germline, CDR1 SGHDN and CDR2 FVKESK. Trimming took 0 bases from V and 3 from J, leaving 10 bases between them. The CDR3 consists of 15 residues. The chain's CDR3 is CASSQDPSGTDTQYF. The DNA for the CDR3 is TGTGCCAGCAGCCAAGACCCCTCGGGTACAGATACGCAGTATTTT.

The V gene is TRBV5-1, the J gene TRBJ2-5, with 7 positions matching TRBD1. V gave up 6 bases and J gave up 1 base; unmatched junction bases: 9. The CDR3 length is 15 residues. Germline V gene data show CDR1 as SGHRS and CDR2 as YFSETQ. CDR3: CASTDRVGPQETQYF. CDR3 DNA: TGCGCCAGCACAGACAGGGTGGGACCCCAAGAGACCCAGTACTTC. Looking up the rest from reference TRBV5-1 and TRBJ2-5 gives the full variable domain: KAGVTQTPRYLIKTRGQQVTLSCSPISGHRSVSWYQQTPGQGLQFLFEYFSETQRNKGNFPGRFSGRQFSNSRSEMNVSTLELGDSALYLCASTDRVGPQETQYFGPGTRLLVL.

The rearrangement uses TRBV19 and TRBJ2-1, with D hard to call. Germline loops: CDR1 LNHDA, CDR2 SQIVND (reference sequence). This CDR3 has 14 residues. The V end lost 7 bases, the J end lost 2 bases, and 12 bases lay between the germline ends. The chain's CDR3 is CASNGSPTYNEQFF. CDR3 DNA sequence: TGTGCCAGTAATGGCAGCCCCACCTACAATGAGCAGTTCTTC.

The V and J genes are TRBV27 and TRBJ2-1; unclear D gene. The CDR3 runs to 12 residues. The germline CDR1 and CDR2 sequences are MNHEY and SMNVEV (reference sequence). Trimming took 6 bases from V and 7 from J, leaving 10 bases between them. In nucleotides, the CDR3 is TGTGCCAGCAGCAACCGTAGGAATGAGCAGTTCTTC. Translating gives CASSNRRNEQFF.

This clonotype was seen a handful of times. The CDR3 sequence: CASSLGGRGGDEAFF. CDR3 coding DNA: TGTGCCAGCAGCTTAGGGGGAAGGGGTGGGGATGAAGCTTTCTTT. The J gene is TRBJ1-1, the V gene TRBV7-9, with D possibly matching TRBD1 (5 bases). V dropped 1 base and J dropped 7 bases, with 16 bases sitting between them. Per the germline V gene, CDR1 is SEHNR and CDR2 is FQNEAQ (reference sequence). This CDR3 spans 15 amino acids.

This clonotype was seen a few times. V and J are TRBV7-9 and TRBJ1-2; the match to TRBD1 covers 7 bases. This CDR3 is 13 amino acids long. Unmatched junction bases numbered 2, after V lost 7 bases and J lost 0 bases. Per germline, CDR1 SEHNR and CDR2 FQNEAQ (reference sequence). Here the CDR3 reads CASKGQPNYGYTF. The CDR3 DNA is TGTGCCAGCAAGGGACAGCCTAACTATGGCTACACCTTC.

The gene calls are TRBV29-1 and TRBJ1-2, with a weak D call TRBD1 (5 bases). CDR3 length: 18 amino acids. Trimming removed 1 base at V and 5 bases at J, with 26 bases between. Germline CDR1 SQVTM, CDR2 ANQGSEA. This CDR3 reads CSVEVIWDPKGEWYGYTF. In nucleotides, the CDR3 is TGCAGCGTTGAAGTAATATGGGACCCCAAAGGGGAATGGTATGGCTACACCTTC.

Only a few counts were recorded for this clonotype. V usage is TRBV7-9 and J usage is TRBJ2-3, with D hard to call. V was trimmed by 0 bases and J by 2 bases, leaving 15 bases between them. CDR1 SEHNR and CDR2 FQNEAQ come from the germline V gene (reference sequence). This CDR3 is 17 amino acids long. CDR3 sequence reads: CASSLAPGLFLTDTQYF. The CDR3 nucleotides read TGTGCCAGCAGCTTAGCCCCCGGCTTGTTTCTCACAGATACGCAGTATTTT.

A few counts support this clonotype. The rearrangement links TRBV7-3 to TRBJ2-3; D is unclear. Looked up from germline, CDR1 is SGHTA and CDR2 is FQGTGA. V was cut by 4 bases and J by 1 base, with 6 bases left in between. The CDR3 is 13 residues long. The CDR3 DNA reads TGTGCCAGCAGCTACGTCCGCACAGATACGCAGTATTTT. Residues: CASSYVRTDTQYF. The variable domain in full, completed from reference TRBV7-3 and TRBJ2-3, reads GAGVSQTPSNKVTEKGKYVELRCDPISGHTALYWYRQSLGQGPEFLIYFQGTGAADDSGLPNDRFFAVRPEGSVSTLKIQRTERGDSAVYLCASSYVRTDTQYFGPGTRLTVL.

This clonotype was detected a few times. The V gene is TRBV19, the J gene TRBJ2-7; D unclear. V was shortened by 10 bases and J by 6 bases, with 19 bases between the two germline ends. CDR3 length: 13 residues. Germline V gene lookup returns CDR1 LNHDA and CDR2 SQIVND (reference sequence). The CDR3 DNA reads as TGTGCCATTGGGGTCCCTGCCGTTGCCGAGCAGTACGTC. Encoded protein: CAIGVPAVAEQYV.

The chain carries TRBV7-9 and TRBJ2-1; tentative D call: TRBD1 (5 bases). V was cut by 4 bases and J by 5 bases, with 9 bases left in between. Per the germline V gene, CDR1 is SEHNR and CDR2 is FQNEAQ (reference sequence). The CDR3 contains 13 residues. The CDR3 spells CASSSSTDNEQFF. CDR3 DNA: TGTGCCAGCAGCTCATCGACAGACAATGAGCAGTTCTTC.

The CDR3 protein is CSARPGGYTEAFF. CDR3 coding DNA: TGCAGTGCTCGTCCGGGGGGTTACACTGAAGCTTTCTTT. The genes are TRBV20-1 and TRBJ1-1, with D tentatively TRBD1 (5 bases). The germline CDR1 and CDR2 sequences are DFQATT and SNEGSKA (reference sequence). The germline V and J ends were trimmed by 5 bases and 3 bases, with 13 bases remaining between them. The CDR3 consists of 13 residues.

The chain recombines TRBV10-3 with TRBJ1-1, with D possibly being TRBD1 (5 bases). Germline V gene sequence: CDR1 ENHRY, CDR2 SYGVKD. V shed 2 bases and J shed 1 base, with 11 bases lying between them. The CDR3 extends over 15 amino acids. CDR3 sequence reads: CAISEIRQQNTEAFF. CDR3 DNA: TGTGCCATCAGTGAGATCCGACAGCAGAACACTGAAGCTTTCTTT.

Only one count was recorded for this clonotype. A much larger clone lies one base from this, so it may be a read error. The chain is built from TRBV7-2 and TRBJ1-2; D uncertain. V was shortened by 7 bases and J by 8 bases, with 23 bases between the two germline ends. The CDR3 totals 15 residues. Germline V gene lookup returns CDR1 SGHTA and CDR2 FQGNSA. The CDR3, as DNA: TGTGCCAGCACCTTGTTGTCTACAGTGGTTGAAGGCTACACCTTC. Protein product: CASTLLSTVVEGYTF.